Shown below are 26 T cell receptor beta chains from a single sample sequenced in a study of blood T cell repertoires in COVID-19 (dated by TCRdb to between 2020 and 2021). The library was prepared using the immunoSEQ multiplex PCR assay. The immuneACCESS repertoire file appears here via TCRdb, limited to in-frame rearrangements. These files lack a portion of the clones; in checked studies, under half of the deficit traces to unresolved V genes, and the cause of the others is not known. This sample comprises about 52,000 clones, 81% of them detected only once. The ten largest clones represent approximately 26% of the sample. Input material: peripheral blood. The origin of the receptors is an elderly woman with COVID-19, enrolled during active disease.

V and J are TRBV5-8 and TRBJ2-4; D remains unclear. Per germline, CDR1 SGHTS and CDR2 YDEGEE. The CDR3 is made up of 16 amino acids. The ends were cut back, 6 bases at V and 0 bases at J, with 16 bases in the middle. The CDR3 region has the DNA TGTGCCAGCACCCTCAGGTGGGCCACAGCCAAAAACATTCAGTACTTC. This encodes CASTLRWATAKNIQYF.

V and J are TRBV15 and TRBJ2-3, with no clear D. Germline lookup yields CDR1 LNHNV and CDR2 YYDKDF (reference sequence). The CDR3 sequence is 13 residues long. V lost 1 base and J 1 base, leaving 3 bases between the germline ends. For the CDR3, the DNA is TGTGCCACCAGCAGAGCCGGCACAGATACGCAGTATTTT. This sequence encodes CATSRAGTDTQYF.

A single count supports this clone. The gene calls are TRBV5-6 and TRBJ2-5, with 12 nucleotides matching TRBD2. The CDR3 is 16 amino acids. The trim removed 4 bases at V and 4 bases at J, leaving 8 bases unmatched. Germline V gives CDR1 SGHDT, CDR2 YYEEEE. CDR3 in DNA: TGTGCCAGCAGCGGGAGACTAGCGGGAGAGATAGAGACCCAGTACTTC. Translated: CASSGRLAGEIETQYF.

This clone has only a few counts. The J gene is TRBJ2-2, the V gene TRBV5-1, with D possibly being TRBD2 (6 bases). The CDR3 is 17 residues long. Germline lookup yields CDR1 SGHRS and CDR2 YFSETQ. V shed 1 base and J shed 3 bases, with 16 bases lying between them. CDR3 residues: CASSLRGLLAYTGELFF. The CDR3 nucleotides read TGCGCCAGCAGCTTGCGGGGACTGCTCGCCTACACCGGGGAGCTGTTTTTT.

The chain uses TRBV16 and TRBJ2-2; D is possibly TRBD1 (5 bases). The CDR3 has 15 residues. In germline, CDR1 is KGHSY, CDR2 FQNENV. Trimming shortened V by 0 bases and J by 4 bases, and 9 bases separated the two germline ends. The CDR3 loop is CASSQSGQSTGELFF. In nucleotides, the CDR3 is TGTGCCAGCAGCCAATCGGGGCAGTCCACCGGGGAGCTGTTTTTT.

This clone has just a few counts. The chain combines TRBV4-1 with TRBJ1-3, with 7 bases fitting TRBD1. Germline trimming cut 1 base from V and 2 bases from J; bases unmatched to any gene: 2. CDR3 length equals 15 residues. Germline V gives CDR1 MGHRA, CDR2 YSYEKL. CDR3 DNA sequence: TGCGCCAGCAGCCAAGGCGGGACAGCTGGAAACACCATATATTTT. Its translation is CASSQGGTAGNTIYF.

The chain couples TRBV6-2 or TRBV6-3 to TRBJ2-7; 9 bases line up with TRBD2. Germline CDR1 reads MNHEY; CDR2 reads SVGEGT. The V segment lost 0 bases and the J segment 0 bases; nucleotides outside the gene matches: 3. The CDR3 has 16 residues. The CDR3 reads CASSYSPSGTSYEQYF. The CDR3 nucleotides are TGTGCCAGCAGTTACTCCCCTAGCGGGACCTCCTACGAGCAGTACTTC.

The rearrangement joins TRBV10-3 to TRBJ2-1, with TRBD2 matching 11 bases. The V and J ends lost 0 bases and 12 bases, in that order; junction bases with no gene match: 13. CDR1 is ENHRY, CDR2 SYGVKD, per germline. This CDR3 is 17 amino acids long. CDR3 amino acids: CAISESGEGTSGSPQFF. In nucleotides, the CDR3 is TGTGCCATCAGTGAGTCAGGAGAGGGGACTAGCGGCAGTCCGCAGTTCTTC.

This rearrangement joins TRBV10-3 to TRBJ2-7; 13 bases align to TRBD2. The CDR3 length is 14 residues. Per germline, CDR1 ENHRY and CDR2 SYGVKD. Trimming cost V 10 bases and J 6 bases; bases outside gene matches: 9. The CDR3 reads CATTSGRAKPEQYF. DNA for the CDR3: TGTGCCACAACTAGCGGGAGGGCCAAACCCGAGCAGTACTTC.

This clone showed up just a few times. This rearrangement joins TRBV7-2 to TRBJ1-6; D gene uncertain. Germline assignment: CDR1 SGHTA and CDR2 FQGNSA. The CDR3 is 16 amino acids. V was trimmed by 4 bases and J by 0 bases, leaving 10 bases between them. The CDR3 sequence is CASSSGGRSYNSPLHF. CDR3 nucleotides: TGTGCCAGCAGCTCCGGAGGCCGCTCCTATAATTCACCCCTCCACTTT.

V is TRBV11-2 and J is TRBJ2-5; 8 bases are shared with TRBD1. The germline CDR1 and CDR2 sequences are SGHAT and FQNNGV. The CDR3 runs 15 residues. Trimming took 3 bases from V and 4 from J; bases not matched to a gene: 7. The CDR3 coding sequence is TGTGCCAGCAGCTTTGCCCTGGACAGGGTAGAGACCCAGTACTTC. Its translation: CASSFALDRVETQYF. Filled out from reference TRBV11-2 and TRBJ2-5, the complete variable domain reads EAGVAQSPRYKIIEKRQSVAFWCNPISGHATLYWYQQILGQGPKLLIQFQNNGVVDDSQLPKDRFSAERLKGVDSTLKIQPAKLEDSAVYLCASSFALDRVETQYFGPGTRLLVL.

The J gene is TRBJ2-3, the V gene TRBV2; the D gene is possibly TRBD2 (6 bases). The V gene's germline CDR1 is SNHLY and CDR2 FYNNEI. V dropped 9 bases and J dropped 6 bases, with 19 bases sitting between them. The CDR3 loop spans 14 amino acids. For the CDR3, the DNA is TGTGCCAGGGGGCTAGCGACGACCGACGATACGCAGTATTTT. Amino acid sequence: CARGLATTDDTQYF.

The J gene is TRBJ1-6, the V gene TRBV3-1 (or the pseudogene TRBV3-2), with TRBD1 matching 10 bases. There are 14 residues in the CDR3. Germline V gene lookup returns CDR1 LGHDT and CDR2 YNNKEL (reference sequence). Germline trimming cut 3 bases from V and 9 bases from J; bases unmatched to any gene: 2. CDR3 loop: CASSQGQGISPLHF. Written as DNA, the CDR3 is TGTGCCAGCAGCCAGGGACAGGGGATTTCACCCCTCCACTTT.

The chain has TRBV19 and TRBJ2-4; TRBD2 is a possible D gene (6 bases). CDR3 length: 19 amino acids. Trimming left V 3 bases short and J 0 bases short, with 21 bases between. Germline lookup yields CDR1 LNHDA and CDR2 SQIVND (reference sequence). The CDR3 is CASSMSSGQAIAAKNIQYF. The DNA of the CDR3 is TGTGCCAGTAGTATGTCGAGCGGGCAGGCGATTGCAGCCAAAAACATTCAGTACTTC.

The rearrangement uses TRBV7-2 and TRBJ2-1; 11 bases agree with TRBD1. Germline assignment: CDR1 SGHTA and CDR2 FQGNSA. CDR3 length: 15 amino acids. J was trimmed by 7 bases and V by 5 bases; bases with no gene match: 7. CDR3 in DNA: TGTGCCAGCAGCAACCGGGACAGGGGGGGGAATGAGCAGTTCTTC. Translating gives CASSNRDRGGNEQFF.

J is TRBJ2-7 and V is TRBV3-1 (or the pseudogene TRBV3-2), with 12 bases that match TRBD2. This CDR3 comprises 14 residues. Trimming took 6 bases from V and 5 from J; bases not matched to a gene: 5. CDR1 is LGHDT, CDR2 YNNKEL, per germline (reference sequence). Written as DNA, the CDR3 is TGTGCCAGCAGTACTAGCGGGAGGACCCACGAGCAGTACTTC. This sequence encodes CASSTSGRTHEQYF.

The rearrangement joins TRBV19 to TRBJ1-4; no clear D gene. The length of the CDR3 is 16 residues. Trimming took 3 bases from V and 7 from J, leaving 18 bases between them. Germline CDR1 and CDR2: LNHDA and SQIVND (reference sequence). The CDR3 sequence: CASSIGSQPKGEKLFF. CDR3 coding DNA: TGTGCCAGTAGTATCGGGTCACAACCTAAAGGTGAAAAACTGTTTTTT.

This clone has a single count. The chain couples TRBV7-8 to TRBJ2-1, with 10 nucleotides matching TRBD2. The germline gives CDR1 SGHVS, CDR2 FQNEAQ. The junction had 7 bases not matched to a gene; V was cut back by 5 bases and J by 6 bases. The CDR3 contains 15 residues. This chain's CDR3 is CASSPAGTSANEQFF. CDR3 coding DNA: TGTGCCAGCAGCCCAGCCGGGACTAGCGCCAATGAGCAGTTCTTC.

This chain uses TRBV5-1 with TRBJ2-2, with D perhaps TRBD1 (6 bases). The CDR3 sequence is 15 residues long. Looked up from germline, CDR1 is SGHRS and CDR2 is YFSETQ. Trimming left V 4 bases short and J 8 bases short, with 18 bases between. CDR3 in DNA: TGCGCCAGCAGCCCAATGGGGGCTATAGCAGGGGAGCTGTTTTTT. Encoded protein: CASSPMGAIAGELFF.

The chain uses TRBV7-2 and TRBJ2-1; TRBD1 is a possible D gene (6 bases). Per the germline V gene, CDR1 is SGHTA and CDR2 is FQGNSA. This CDR3 region has 13 residues. V dropped 1 base and J dropped 7 bases, with 8 bases sitting between them. The CDR3 loop reads CASSLGQGNEQFF. CDR3 sequence (DNA): TGTGCCAGCAGCTTAGGGCAGGGGAATGAGCAGTTCTTC.

This rearrangement joins TRBV25-1 to TRBJ1-2; 12 bases agree with TRBD1. With 6 bases clipped from V and 6 bases from J, the junction kept 11 bases outside the gene matches. Germline CDR1 MGHDK, CDR2 SYGVNS. This CDR3 is built from 16 residues. The CDR3 protein is CASREAGTGGGNGYTF. CDR3 coding DNA: TGTGCCAGCAGAGAAGCCGGGACAGGGGGCGGGAATGGCTACACCTTC.

V is TRBV9 and J is TRBJ2-7; 7 bases agree with TRBD1. The J segment lost 1 base and the V segment lost 4 bases, leaving 5 bases of the junction unmatched. There are 14 residues in the CDR3. From germline, CDR1 is SGDLS and CDR2 YYNGEE. CDR3 amino acids: CASSPPTGSYEQYF. DNA for the CDR3: TGTGCCAGCAGCCCTCCGACAGGGTCCTACGAGCAGTACTTC.

The V call is TRBV7-8, the J call TRBJ2-3; TRBD1 agrees at 11 bases. V dropped 4 bases and J dropped 3; count of bases not matched to a gene: 6. The CDR3 sequence is 16 residues long. Germline V gives CDR1 SGHVS, CDR2 FQNEAQ. This chain's CDR3 is CASSSRTGGETDTQYF. In DNA, the CDR3 is TGTGCCAGCAGCTCAAGGACAGGGGGCGAAACAGATACGCAGTATTTT.

The chain recombines TRBV5-1 with TRBJ2-5, with 9 bases matching TRBD2. Germline V lookup: CDR1 SGHRS, CDR2 YFSETQ. Trimming took 0 bases from V and 5 from J; bases not matched to a gene: 11. The CDR3 loop spans 17 amino acids. CDR3 DNA sequence: TGCGCCAGCAGCTTGGCCGGGGTTAGCGGGAGCATTGAGACCCAGTACTTC. It encodes CASSLAGVSGSIETQYF. Full variable domain (remainder filled in from reference TRBV5-1 and TRBJ2-5): KAGVTQTPRYLIKTRGQQVTLSCSPISGHRSVSWYQQTPGQGLQFLFEYFSETQRNKGNFPGRFSGRQFSNSRSEMNVSTLELGDSALYLCASSLAGVSGSIETQYFGPGTRLLVL.

This sequence joins TRBV30 and TRBJ2-7; 10 nucleotides match TRBD2. J gave up 0 bases and V 7 bases, and 6 bases lay outside the gene matches. The length of the CDR3 is 14 residues. Germline assignment: CDR1 GTSNPN and CDR2 SVGIG (reference sequence). As DNA, the CDR3 is TGTGCCTCGCGGGCTAGCGGGGGCTCCTACGAGCAGTACTTC. Its translation: CASRASGGSYEQYF.

This sequence joins TRBV20-1 and TRBJ2-7; possible D gene TRBD2, 5 bases. CDR3 size: 11 residues. The germline gives CDR1 DFQATT, CDR2 SNEGSKA (reference sequence). The germline V and J ends were trimmed by 6 bases and 9 bases, with 15 bases remaining between them. The CDR3 is CSAPQRVRQYF. DNA of the CDR3: TGCAGTGCCCCTCAGAGGGTTCGGCAGTACTTC.